In this sample, the clone carrying this TCR beta chain turned up many times. Alongside a J-beta primer mix, a sample-barcoded 5' primer served in a second PCR lasting about 7 to 11 cycles. TCRdb re-called the 5' RACE reads through MiXCR, storing one row per CDR3 protein. This sample has under 1,000,000 distinct CDR3 sequences, with about 45% found just once. The data stem from a study of blood T cells in healthy people across ages. Isolation recovered at least 6.5 million PBMCs from every sample. The length of the CDR3 is 15 residues. Looked up from germline, CDR1 is SNHLY and CDR2 is FYNNEI. V was shortened by 7 bases and J by 4 bases, with 17 bases between the two germline ends.

Sequenced input: blood. This TCR was recovered from an older man in good health. The rearrangement joins TRBV2 to TRBJ1-5, with unresolved D. The CDR3 here is CASNYERPGNQPQHF. The CDR3 region has the DNA TGTGCCAGCAATTACGAACGACCAGGAAATCAGCCCCAGCATTTT.